The 4 T cell receptor beta chains in this list originate from one sample, sequenced in a study of cytomegalovirus exposure and HLA in healthy donors. PCR was performed using 60 Vbeta and 13 Jbeta primers. Sequencing was performed with immunoSEQ multiplex PCR; in TCRdb, only in-frame clones are kept and a portion is missing. Seen in this sample are about 110,000 clones; the ten most common clones hold around 0.6%. Sequencing was carried out using PBMCs. These receptors all come from a man aged 45-65 years in good health and CMV-seronegative.

The chain joins TRBV29-1 to TRBJ1-2; 9 bases line up with TRBD1. The CDR3 is 12 residues long. The trim removed 6 bases at V and 8 bases at J, leaving 7 bases unmatched. Germline lookup yields CDR1 SQVTM and CDR2 ANQGSEA. The chain's CDR3 is CSVVQGAVGYTF. CDR3 sequence (DNA): TGCAGCGTGGTACAGGGGGCGGTCGGCTACACCTTC. Complete variable domain (other parts from reference TRBV29-1 and TRBJ1-2): SAVISQKPSRDICQRGTSLTIQCQVDSQVTMMFWYRQQPGQSLTLIATANQGSEATYESGFVIDKFPISRPNLTFSTLTVSNMSPEDSSIYLCSVVQGAVGYTFGSGTRLTVV.

This chain uses TRBV18 with TRBJ1-2; D gene ambiguous. Per the germline V gene, CDR1 is KGHSH and CDR2 is LQKENI. This CDR3 region has 14 residues. Trimming stripped 6 bases from V and 3 bases from J, with 14 bases between. The CDR3 loop reads CASSFELGHYGYTF. In nucleotides, the CDR3 is TGTGCCAGCTCTTTTGAGTTGGGCCACTATGGCTACACCTTC.

This chain connects TRBV7-2 to TRBJ2-7; TRBD2 matches at 10 bases. Germline CDR1 reads SGHTA; CDR2 reads FQGNSA. V lost 1 base and J lost 0; bases outside the gene matches: 3. This CDR3 region has 16 residues. CDR3 coding DNA: TGTGCCAGCAGCTTAGGACTAGCGGGTCCCTCCTACGAGCAGTACTTC. It yields the protein CASSLGLAGPSYEQYF.

The V and J genes are TRBV5-1 and TRBJ2-1; 10 nucleotides line up with TRBD2. The germline CDR1 and CDR2 sequences are SGHRS and YFSETQ. The CDR3 runs to 15 residues. The V and J ends lost 0 bases and 9 bases, in that order; junction bases with no gene match: 6. The CDR3 here is CASSLALAGAGEQFF. The CDR3 DNA reads TGCGCCAGCAGCTTGGCGCTAGCGGGAGCGGGTGAGCAGTTCTTC.